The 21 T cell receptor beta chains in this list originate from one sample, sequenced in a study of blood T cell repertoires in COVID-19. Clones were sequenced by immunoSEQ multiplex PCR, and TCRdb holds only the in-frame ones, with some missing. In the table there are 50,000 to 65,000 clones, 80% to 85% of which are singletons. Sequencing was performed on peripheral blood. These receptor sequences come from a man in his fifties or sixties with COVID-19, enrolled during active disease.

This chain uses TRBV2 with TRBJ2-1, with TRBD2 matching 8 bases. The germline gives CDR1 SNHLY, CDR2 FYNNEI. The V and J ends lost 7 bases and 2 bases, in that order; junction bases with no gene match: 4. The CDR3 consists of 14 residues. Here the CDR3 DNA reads TGTGCCAGCATTTCGGGGGGGCCCTACAATGAGCAGTTCTTC. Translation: CASISGGPYNEQFF.

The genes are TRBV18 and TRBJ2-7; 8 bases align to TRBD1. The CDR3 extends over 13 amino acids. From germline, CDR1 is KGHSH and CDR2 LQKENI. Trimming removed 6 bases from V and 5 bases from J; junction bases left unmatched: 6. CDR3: CASSADRVNEQYF. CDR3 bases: TGTGCCAGCTCCGCGGACAGGGTCAACGAGCAGTACTTC. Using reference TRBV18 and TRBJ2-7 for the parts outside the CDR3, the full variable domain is NAGVMQNPRHLVRRRGQEARLRCSPMKGHSHVYWYRQLPEEGLKFMVYLQKENIIDESGMPKERFSAEFPKEGPSILRIQQVVRGDSAAYFCASSADRVNEQYFGPGTRLTVT.

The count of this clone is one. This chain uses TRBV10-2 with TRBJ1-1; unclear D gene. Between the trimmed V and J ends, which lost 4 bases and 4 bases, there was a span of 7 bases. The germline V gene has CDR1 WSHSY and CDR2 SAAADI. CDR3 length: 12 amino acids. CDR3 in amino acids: CASSASGTEAFF. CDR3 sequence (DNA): TGCGCCAGCAGTGCCAGTGGCACTGAAGCTTTCTTT.

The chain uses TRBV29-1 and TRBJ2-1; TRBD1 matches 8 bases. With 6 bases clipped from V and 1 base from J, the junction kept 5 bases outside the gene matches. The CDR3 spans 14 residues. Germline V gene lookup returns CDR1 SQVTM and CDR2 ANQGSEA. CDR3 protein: CSVRRGQSYNEQFF. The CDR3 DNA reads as TGCAGCGTCCGCAGGGGGCAGTCCTACAATGAGCAGTTCTTC.

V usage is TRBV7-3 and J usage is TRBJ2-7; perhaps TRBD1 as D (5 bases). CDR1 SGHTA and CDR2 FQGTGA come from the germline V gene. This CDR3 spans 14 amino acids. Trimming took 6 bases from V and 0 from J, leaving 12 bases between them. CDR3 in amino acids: CASSTGQSSYEQYF. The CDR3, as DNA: TGTGCCAGCAGTACAGGACAAAGCTCCTACGAGCAGTACTTC.

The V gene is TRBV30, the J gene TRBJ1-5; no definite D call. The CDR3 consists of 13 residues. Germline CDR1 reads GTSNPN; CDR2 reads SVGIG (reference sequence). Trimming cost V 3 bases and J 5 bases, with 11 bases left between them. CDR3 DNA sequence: TGTGCCTGGAGCGGGGTTCGTTATCAGCCCCAGCATTTT. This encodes CAWSGVRYQPQHF.

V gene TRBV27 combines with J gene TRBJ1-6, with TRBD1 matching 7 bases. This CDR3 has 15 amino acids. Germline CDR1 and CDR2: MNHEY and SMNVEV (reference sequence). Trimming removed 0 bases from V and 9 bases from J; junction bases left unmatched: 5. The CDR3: CASSLSTGLVSPLHF. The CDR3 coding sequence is TGTGCCAGCAGTTTATCGACAGGGCTCGTTTCACCCCTCCACTTT.

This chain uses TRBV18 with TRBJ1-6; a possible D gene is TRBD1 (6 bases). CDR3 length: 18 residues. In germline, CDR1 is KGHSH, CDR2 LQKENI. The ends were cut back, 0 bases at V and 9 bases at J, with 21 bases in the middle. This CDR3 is CASSPPIGYRVEGSPLHF. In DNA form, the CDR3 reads TGTGCCAGCTCACCACCGATAGGATACAGGGTGGAAGGTTCACCCCTCCACTTT.

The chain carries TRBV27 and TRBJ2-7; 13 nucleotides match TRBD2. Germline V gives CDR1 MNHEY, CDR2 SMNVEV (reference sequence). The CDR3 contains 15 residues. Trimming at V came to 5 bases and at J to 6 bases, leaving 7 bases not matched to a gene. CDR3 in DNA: TGTGCCAGCAGTCCGACTAGCGGGGGGAGCCCCGAGCAGTACTTC. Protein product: CASSPTSGGSPEQYF.

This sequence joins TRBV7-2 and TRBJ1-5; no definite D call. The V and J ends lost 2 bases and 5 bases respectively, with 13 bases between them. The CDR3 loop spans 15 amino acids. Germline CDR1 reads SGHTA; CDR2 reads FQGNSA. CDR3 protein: CASSLSGGLDQPQHF. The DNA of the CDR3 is TGTGCCAGCAGCTTATCTGGTGGGCTGGATCAGCCCCAGCATTTT. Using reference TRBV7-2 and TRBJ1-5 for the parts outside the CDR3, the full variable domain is GAGVSQSPSNKVTEKGKDVELRCDPISGHTALYWYRQSLGQGLEFLIYFQGNSAPDKSGLPSDRFSAERTGGSVSTLTIQRTQQEDSAVYLCASSLSGGLDQPQHFGDGTRLSIL.

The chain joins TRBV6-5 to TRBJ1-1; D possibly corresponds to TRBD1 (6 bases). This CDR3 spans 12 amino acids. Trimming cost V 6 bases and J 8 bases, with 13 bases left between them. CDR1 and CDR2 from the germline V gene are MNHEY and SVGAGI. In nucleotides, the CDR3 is TGTGCCAGCAGACAGGGTCTCGCCGAAGCTTTCTTT. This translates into CASRQGLAEAFF.

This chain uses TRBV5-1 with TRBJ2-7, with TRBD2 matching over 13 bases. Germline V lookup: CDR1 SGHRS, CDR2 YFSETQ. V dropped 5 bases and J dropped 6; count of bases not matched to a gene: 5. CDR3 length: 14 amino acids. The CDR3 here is CASRLGLAGVEQYF. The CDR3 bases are TGCGCCAGCAGACTTGGACTAGCGGGGGTCGAGCAGTACTTC.

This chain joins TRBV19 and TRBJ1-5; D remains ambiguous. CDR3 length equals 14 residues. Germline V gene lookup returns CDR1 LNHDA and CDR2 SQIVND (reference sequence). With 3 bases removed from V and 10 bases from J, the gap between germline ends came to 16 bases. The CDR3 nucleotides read TGTGCCAGTAGTATCGGTCCGTCCGCGGGACCCCAGCATTTT. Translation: CASSIGPSAGPQHF.

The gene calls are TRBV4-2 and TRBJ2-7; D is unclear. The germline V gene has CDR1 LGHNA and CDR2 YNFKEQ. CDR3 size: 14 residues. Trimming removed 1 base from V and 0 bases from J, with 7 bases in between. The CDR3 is CASSQGLDSYEQYF. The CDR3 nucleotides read TGTGCCAGCAGCCAAGGTCTAGACTCCTACGAGCAGTACTTC.

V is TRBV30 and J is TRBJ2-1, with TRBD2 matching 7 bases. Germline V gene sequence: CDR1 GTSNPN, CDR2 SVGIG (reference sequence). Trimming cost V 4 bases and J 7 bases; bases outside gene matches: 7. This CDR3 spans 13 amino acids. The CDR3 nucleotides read TGTGCCTGGAATTCGGGGGGAGTGAATGAGCAGTTCTTC. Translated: CAWNSGGVNEQFF. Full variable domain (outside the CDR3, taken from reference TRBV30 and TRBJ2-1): SQTIHQWPATLVQPVGSPLSLECTVEGTSNPNLYWYRQAAGRGLQLLFYSVGIGQISSEVPQNLSASRPQDRQFILSSKKLLLSDSGFYLCAWNSGGVNEQFFGPGTRLTVL.

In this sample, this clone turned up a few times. CDR3 loop: CASSQGLSSSYEQYF. DNA for the CDR3: TGTGCCAGCAGCCAAGGGTTGTCTAGTTCTTACGAGCAGTACTTC. The chain combines TRBV3-1 (or the pseudogene TRBV3-2) with TRBJ2-7; D is undetermined. This CDR3 is 15 amino acids long. Per germline, CDR1 LGHDT and CDR2 YNNKEL (reference sequence). V was shortened by 1 base and J by 4 bases, with 14 bases between the two germline ends.

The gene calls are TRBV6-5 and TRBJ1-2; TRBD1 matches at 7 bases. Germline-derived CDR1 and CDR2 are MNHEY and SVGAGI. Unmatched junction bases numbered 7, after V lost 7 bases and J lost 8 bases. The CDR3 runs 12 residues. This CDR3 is CASTETGFGYTF. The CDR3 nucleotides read TGTGCCAGCACCGAGACAGGGTTCGGCTACACCTTC.

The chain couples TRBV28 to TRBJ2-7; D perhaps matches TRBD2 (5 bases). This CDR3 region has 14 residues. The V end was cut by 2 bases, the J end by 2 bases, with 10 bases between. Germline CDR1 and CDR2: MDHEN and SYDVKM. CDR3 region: CASSLRTLTYEQYF. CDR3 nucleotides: TGTGCCAGCAGTTTAAGGACTCTCACCTACGAGCAGTACTTC.

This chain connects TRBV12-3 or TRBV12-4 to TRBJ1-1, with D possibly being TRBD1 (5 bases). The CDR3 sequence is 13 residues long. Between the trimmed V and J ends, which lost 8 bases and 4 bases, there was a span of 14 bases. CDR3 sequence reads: CASGQGWGTEAFF. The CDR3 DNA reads TGTGCCAGCGGCCAGGGTTGGGGCACTGAAGCTTTCTTT.

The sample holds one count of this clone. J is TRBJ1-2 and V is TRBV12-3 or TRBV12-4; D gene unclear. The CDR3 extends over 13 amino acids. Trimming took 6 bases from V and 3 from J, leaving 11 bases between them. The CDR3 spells CASSPSRDYGYTF. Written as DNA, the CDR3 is TGTGCCAGCAGCCCCTCGAGGGACTATGGCTACACCTTC.

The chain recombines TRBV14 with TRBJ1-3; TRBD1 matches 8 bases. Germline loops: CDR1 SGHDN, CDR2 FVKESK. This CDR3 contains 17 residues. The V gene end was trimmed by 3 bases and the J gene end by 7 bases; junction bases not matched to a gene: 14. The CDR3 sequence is CASSHPGQEDPRNTIYF. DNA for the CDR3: TGTGCCAGCAGCCACCCGGGACAGGAGGATCCACGCAACACCATATATTTT.